The source of this T cell receptor (beta chain) is a study of T cell responses to AZD1222 COVID-19 vaccine. General study results and limits: No day 14 peak samples; only post-peak repertoires were characterized. CD4 TCRs covered the whole spike, strongest at regions 160-218 and 743-854. Donors, mostly white British, included more females; clonal diversity was possibly underestimated.

TCRdb's copy holds only in-frame clones and misses some; the assay was immunoSEQ multiplex PCR. The table has 95,000 to 130,000 clones, over 75% seen once. A note on this clone: What it binds is not known.

The germline gives CDR1 MNHEY, CDR2 SVGAGI. This CDR3 comprises 12 residues. V was trimmed by 7 bases and J by 6 bases, leaving 12 bases between them. Sequencing used peripheral blood, obtained on day 0 of AZD1222 vaccination. This clonotype was obtained from an adult in good health. The chain employs TRBV6-5 and TRBJ1-2; D remains unclear. The CDR3 nucleotides read TGTGCCAGCACATTGCAGCTTAATGGCTACACCTTC. This gives the protein CASTLQLNGYTF.